Reported below is one T cell receptor beta chain. At least ten counts were recorded for this clonotype. What this receptor recognizes is not known. Base qualities were left out, and no much larger clone turns up one base away. The run used an Illumina NovaSeq 6000. TCR cDNA was synthesized by 5'RACE template switching, through which a universal primer site and unique molecular identifiers were introduced. Priming of cDNA synthesis was performed from both the TCR alpha and TCR beta constant segments. Libraries were amplified in two PCR steps, with sample barcodes and sequencing adapters added in the second step. Sequencing of libraries was performed on Illumina HiSeq 2500 (2x100 bp) or NovaSeq (2x150 bp). Per the original workflow: MIGEC was used to demultiplex reads and collapse the reads into UMI consensus sequences, and MiXCR was used for V(D)J alignment. Vaccine-responding clonotypes were identified with edgeR using replicate PBMC samples, with FDR below 0.01 and a log2 fold change above 5 up to day 15 being required. Bulk clonotypes were assigned CD4 or CD8 identity according to which sequenced CD4 or CD8 repertoire held them at higher abundance. TCRdb took the public reads, trimmed them with fastp at Q25, ran MiXCR for clone calling and kept in-frame beta chains. Entries are consolidated by CDR3 protein sequence, retaining the most common genes and DNA. None of the V and J calls come from the authors' own analysis; TCRdb made them. A total of over 250,000 distinct CDR3 sequences appear in this sample, about 4% of them only once. About 26% of the sample rests with the top ten.

This sample is part of a study of T cells after yellow fever vaccination (dated by TCRdb to 2018 to 2020). Concerning the study at large: The SMART-Seq v4 Ultra Low Input RNA kit was used to prepare libraries from fractions with low cell numbers. Bulk TCR alpha and beta repertoires were sequenced longitudinally to track T-cell clones before and after primary and booster YFV17D yellow fever vaccination. The cohort comprised two healthy male donors, one aged 18 to 30 and one aged 30 to 40 years. Blood samples were taken at several timepoints before and after primary and secondary immunization, and bulk PBMC replicates and cell subsets were isolated.

The sample's treatment or condition label, in plain terms: live attenuated yellow fever vaccine strain. At every blood-draw timepoint, two biological replicates of bulk PBMCs were collected. PBMCs were isolated from peripheral blood using a standard Ficoll-Paque protocol. TriZol was used to extract RNA from bulk PBMCs, from CD4 and CD8 fractions, and from dextramer-positive and dextramer-negative fractions. Study-wide findings and limitations: The secondary T-cell response was weaker than the primary response but faster, peaking on day 5 instead of day 15. Because abundant contaminating clonotypes from the bulk population could be contained in FACS-sorted repertoires, computational filtering was required. Only a couple of donors were included in the study, so the extent to which the findings can be generalized is limited. After the booster, most of the clones that had expanded following primary vaccination were detected again (approximately 96% of CD4 and around 90% of CD8), which suggests that memory was broadly maintained. A small share of clonotypes occurred in both CD4 and CD8 compartments, likely arising from convergent recombination.

Counted from cysteine to phenylalanine, this CDR3 has 13 amino acids. The DNA shown is the 39-base CDR3, in frame from base 1. CDR1 is given as SQVTM and CDR2 as ANQGSEA, both from the germline V gene. Here the chain combines TRBV29-1 and TRBJ1-3; 5 matching bases give a weak D call of TRBD1. The origin of this receptor is a man between 18 and 35 years old who received the YFV17D yellow fever vaccine. This specimen consisted of PBMCs, obtained 5 days after the yellow fever booster vaccination. The DNA sequence follows: TGCTCGGGTTGGGGGATGGATGGAAACACCATATATTTT. Translated, this is CSGWGMDGNTIYF.